The rows below give T cell receptor beta chains drawn from one sample of a study of response to subunit inactivated influenza vaccine. TCRdb re-analysed the RT-PCR reads in MiXCR, keeping a single row per CDR3 protein. The sample holds over 150,000 distinct CDR3 sequences; about a tenth are singletons and the top ten take 12%. The sequenced sample was non-naive T cells sorted from PBMCs, obtained 45 days after vaccination. Source of these receptors: a man aged 45-65 years who received an inactivated influenza vaccine. CDR3s include the opening cysteine and the closing phenylalanine or tryptophan. A D gene is named only where the DNA matches it firmly. Expanded clones get a size class; other rows say once, few or many, or leave the size out.

J gene	D gene	clone size	V gene	CDR3 protein	CDR3 DNA
TRBJ2-7	TRBD2	few	TRBV6-2/TRBV6-3	CASSYSTSGSSLNEQYF	TGTGCCAGCAGTTACTCGACTAGCGGGAGTTCCCTCAACGAGCAGTACTTC
TRBJ1-2	TRBD1	many	TRBV6-2/TRBV6-3	CASSARQGVWYGYTF	TGTGCCAGCAGTGCACGACAGGGCGTATGGTATGGCTACACCTTC
TRBJ2-1	TRBD2	many	TRBV5-1	CASSVGISGGAHEQFF	TGCGCCAGCAGCGTAGGGATTAGCGGGGGGGCCCATGAGCAGTTCTTC
TRBJ2-3	TRBD1	few	TRBV10-3	CAISGTGGFTDTQYF	TGTGCCATCAGTGGGACAGGGGGCTTCACAGATACGCAGTATTTT
TRBJ2-7	NA	NA	TRBV2	CTRGRGREYEQYF	TGTACCAGAGGCCGGGGGAGAGAGTACGAGCAGTACTTC
TRBJ2-5	TRBD1	NA	TRBV6-2/TRBV6-3	CTTGARETQYF	TGTACTACAGGGGCTCGGGAGACCCAGTACTTC
TRBJ2-7	TRBD1	many	TRBV10-3	CAIMGQATYEQYF	TGTGCCATCATGGGACAGGCTACCTACGAGCAGTACTTC
TRBJ1-2	NA	NA	TRBV27	CASSRTGRPYGYTF	TGTGCCAGCAGCAGAACAGGCCGCCCATATGGCTACACCTTC
TRBJ2-7	NA	NA	TRBV25-1	CASRGGDHQYF	TGTGCCAGCAGGGGCGGGGACCACCAGTACTTC
TRBJ2-5	NA	many	TRBV7-6	CASSLAKGGQETQYF	TGTGCCAGCAGCTTAGCGAAAGGGGGCCAAGAGACCCAGTACTTC
TRBJ1-1	NA	many	TRBV4-2	CASSQVRQLNTEAFF	TGTGCCAGCAGCCAAGTTAGGCAGCTGAACACTGAAGCTTTCTTT
TRBJ2-5	NA	NA	TRBV5-1	CASRAEETQYF	TGCGCCAGCAGGGCAGAAGAGACCCAGTACTTC
TRBJ1-2	NA	NA	TRBV7-9	CASSLGAVSGYTF	TGTGCCAGCAGCTTGGGGGCGGTCTCAGGCTACACCTTC
TRBJ2-7	TRBD1	many	TRBV7-9	CASSWHRDRGYEQYF	TGTGCCAGCAGCTGGCACCGGGACAGGGGTTACGAGCAGTACTTC
TRBJ2-7	NA	many	TRBV12-3/TRBV12-4	CASSGGRGSSYEQYF	TGTGCCAGCAGTGGGGGCCGGGGTAGCTCCTACGAGCAGTACTTC
TRBJ2-7	NA	many	TRBV12-3/TRBV12-4	CASSLGATGEQYF	TGTGCCAGCAGTTTAGGGGCGACGGGCGAGCAGTACTTC
TRBJ2-1	NA	many	TRBV5-6	CASSHDRGLEQFF	TGTGCCAGCAGCCATGACCGTGGGTTAGAGCAGTTCTTC
TRBJ2-5	TRBD1	NA	TRBV7-2	CASSTRGLETQYF	TGTGCCAGCAGCACCAGGGGGCTGGAGACCCAGTACTTC
TRBJ1-3	NA	few	TRBV7-2	CASSLEGGTIYF	TGTGCCAGCAGCTTAGAAGGGGGCACCATATATTTT
TRBJ1-4	NA	NA	TRBV5-1	CASSLVTGIATNEKLFF	TGCGCCAGCAGCTTGGTTACAGGAATCGCAACTAATGAAAAACTGTTTTTT
TRBJ2-1	NA	many	TRBV10-3	CAISDELPNNEQFF	TGTGCCATCAGTGATGAACTACCAAACAATGAGCAGTTCTTC
TRBJ2-1	TRBD2	few	TRBV20-1	CSARGFGGSVYNEQFF	TGCAGTGCTAGAGGGTTTGGCGGGAGTGTATACAATGAGCAGTTCTTC
TRBJ2-7	TRBD1	few	TRBV28	CASTGTVSYEQYF	TGTGCCAGCACGGGGACAGTCTCCTACGAGCAGTACTTC
TRBJ2-5	TRBD2	NA	TRBV7-2	CASSLATSGGAAQYF	TGTGCCAGCAGCTTAGCCACTAGCGGGGGGGCGGCCCAGTACTTC
TRBJ2-2	TRBD1	few	TRBV27	CASGPNDRVVPTGELFF	TGTGCCAGCGGCCCTAACGACAGGGTGGTTCCTACCGGGGAGCTGTTTTTT
TRBJ2-4	NA	NA	TRBV7-2	CASSLGRGRIQYF	TGTGCCAGCAGCTTAGGAAGGGGCCGCATTCAGTACTTC
TRBJ2-3	NA	few	TRBV6-2/TRBV6-3	CAPRPSDTDTQYF	TGTGCCCCCCGCCCCTCGGACACAGATACGCAGTATTTT
TRBJ2-5	NA	NA	TRBV5-1	CASSFQSQETQYF	TGCGCCAGCAGCTTTCAATCTCAAGAGACCCAGTACTTC
TRBJ2-7	NA	NA	TRBV5-6	CASSLALRNEQYF	TGTGCCAGCAGCTTGGCCCTTAGGAACGAGCAGTACTTC
TRBJ2-2	NA	few	TRBV6-1	CASRRTGSGELFF	TGTGCCAGCAGACGCACAGGTTCCGGGGAGCTGTTTTTT
TRBJ2-4	NA	NA	TRBV6-1	CASRGTGAQSKNIQYF	TGTGCCAGCAGGGGGACTGGGGCCCAATCCAAAAACATTCAGTACTTC
TRBJ2-5	TRBD2	NA	TRBV7-2	CASSSYLSGGGETQYF	TGTGCCAGCAGCTCCTATCTTAGCGGGGGAGGAGAGACCCAGTACTTC
TRBJ2-3	TRBD2	NA	TRBV6-2/TRBV6-3	CASSFTSGSLDTQYF	TGTGCCAGCAGTTTTACTAGCGGGAGCCTCGATACGCAGTATTTT
TRBJ2-5	NA	NA	TRBV28	CASRRAGYGETQYF	TGTGCCAGCAGGCGGGCGGGATATGGGGAGACCCAGTACTTC
TRBJ2-2	NA	NA	TRBV3-1	CASSQDTGELFF	TGTGCCAGCAGCCAAGACACCGGGGAGCTGTTTTTT
TRBJ2-1	TRBD2	NA	TRBV7-8	CASSGGTNYNEQFF	TGTGCCAGCAGCGGGGGGACTAACTACAATGAGCAGTTCTTC
TRBJ1-1	NA	NA	TRBV19	CASSSGRNTEAFF	TGTGCCAGTAGTTCGGGCAGGAACACTGAAGCTTTCTTT
TRBJ2-7	TRBD2	NA	TRBV20-1	CSANTPGTGGISSYEQYF	TGCAGTGCAAATACACCAGGAACGGGGGGGATAAGCTCCTACGAGCAGTACTTC
TRBJ1-5	NA	many	TRBV28	CASRSGPINQPQHF	TGTGCCAGCAGGTCGGGGCCGATCAATCAGCCCCAGCATTTT
TRBJ2-7	TRBD1	few	TRBV9	CASSGGQGPSNEQYF	TGTGCCAGCAGCGGTGGACAGGGTCCCTCGAACGAGCAGTACTTC
TRBJ2-1	NA	few	TRBV18	CASSGRIRDTANEQFF	TGTGCCAGCTCAGGGAGGATCCGGGACACCGCCAATGAGCAGTTCTTC
TRBJ2-3	TRBD2	few	TRBV2	CASSGGLAVDTDTQYF	TGTGCCAGCAGTGGCGGCCTAGCGGTAGACACAGATACGCAGTATTTT
TRBJ2-7	NA	many	TRBV7-2	CASSLGATRDEQYF	TGTGCCAGCAGCTTAGGGGCTACCCGAGACGAGCAGTACTTC
TRBJ1-2	TRBD1	NA	TRBV5-5	CASSSQGHGDGYTF	TGTGCCAGCAGCTCACAGGGGCATGGGGATGGCTACACCTTC
TRBJ1-5	TRBD1	few	TRBV6-2/TRBV6-3	CASSYSMTGLWYQPQHF	TGTGCCAGCAGTTACTCGATGACAGGGCTGTGGTATCAGCCCCAGCATTTT
TRBJ2-2	TRBD2	few	TRBV20-1	CSARRGEREGIGELFF	TGCAGTGCTAGACGCGGGGAGCGGGAGGGGATCGGGGAGCTGTTTTTT
TRBJ2-7	TRBD2	NA	TRBV12-3/TRBV12-4	CASSTTSGSSEQYF	TGTGCCAGCAGTACAACTAGCGGGAGCTCCGAGCAGTACTTC
TRBJ2-1	TRBD2	NA	TRBV20-1	CSARAPTSGRANEQFF	TGCAGTGCTAGAGCCCCTACTAGCGGGAGGGCCAATGAGCAGTTCTTC
TRBJ2-1	NA	NA	TRBV6-1	CASRQTTQVSYNEQFF	TGTGCCAGCAGACAAACCACCCAGGTCTCCTACAATGAGCAGTTCTTC
TRBJ1-6	NA	many	TRBV10-2	CASSGQWDSPLHF	TGCGCCAGCAGTGGGCAGTGGGATTCACCCCTCCACTTT
TRBJ2-7	TRBD1	NA	TRBV20-1	CSVGTVSYEQYF	TGCAGTGTTGGGACAGTCTCCTACGAGCAGTACTTC
TRBJ2-3	TRBD2	few	TRBV18	CASSPGGLDTDTQYF	TGTGCCAGCTCACCGGGAGGGTTGGATACAGATACGCAGTATTTT
TRBJ1-3	NA	many	TRBV4-1	CASSQGVSSGNTIYF	TGCGCCAGCAGCCAAGGTGTTAGCTCTGGAAACACCATATATTTT
TRBJ2-7	NA	many	TRBV11-2	CASSLGPMAAYEQYF	TGTGCCAGCAGCTTAGGTCCTATGGCGGCCTACGAGCAGTACTTC